This T cell receptor beta chain was retrieved from a study of blood T cell repertoires in COVID-19. This clone has a single count. Clones were sequenced by immunoSEQ multiplex PCR, and TCRdb holds only the in-frame ones, with some missing. The data hold some 150,000 clones, with more than 85% observed a single time. Germline CDR1 and CDR2: SGHVS and FQNEAQ. V lost 3 bases to trimming and J lost 4 bases, with 11 bases between them. The CDR3 contains 14 residues. The study drew participants aged about 18 to 95 years from 20 to 30 US areas. Participants' reported clinical history set cohort assignment. The rearrangement joins TRBV7-8 to TRBJ2-3; D not resolved. The TCR originated in a human donor with acute COVID-19. The donor label of this sample is uncertain. Sequencing used PBMCs or T cells enriched from blood (not recorded which). The CDR3 DNA reads as TGTGCCAGCAGCTTGAGACTCCCCCCAGATACGCAGTATTTT. It is translated as CASSLRLPPDTQYF.